These 3 T cell receptor beta chains were sequenced from one sample in a study of post-analysis software for immune sequencing data. Study findings and constraints: Four or five TRBV segments, TRBV5-6, TRBV5-1 and TRBV20-1 among them, were found more frequent in patients than controls.

Unique molecular identifiers had been added to the TCR beta cDNA libraries. TCRdb re-called the PCR reads through MiXCR, storing one row per CDR3 protein. The sample yields roughly 570,000 distinct CDR3 sequences, under 40% seen once. Antigens for these TCRs are unknown. The sample was blood. Source of these receptors: a girl under 18 with multiple sclerosis.

Details on this clonotype: A single base separates this from a much larger clone, so it may be a read error. CDR3 sequence reads: CASSLSGYEQFF. For the CDR3, the DNA is TGCGCCAGCAGCTTGTCGGGCTACGAGCAGTTCTTC. The rearrangement uses TRBV5-1 and TRBJ2-1; D is unresolved. V was pared by 1 base and J by 10 bases, with 9 bases between. Per the germline V gene, CDR1 is SGHRS and CDR2 is YFSETQ. The CDR3 extends over 12 amino acids.

J is TRBJ2-3 and V is TRBV20-1; unclear D gene. CDR1 DFQATT and CDR2 SNEGSKA come from the germline V gene (reference sequence). There are 13 residues in the CDR3. V was pared by 1 base and J by 6 bases, with 11 bases between. Here the CDR3 DNA reads TGCAGTGCTAGAGGTAGAAAGGTCGATACGCAGTATTTT. Encoded protein: CSARGRKVDTQYF.

The chain has TRBV3-1 and TRBJ1-2; D call uncertain. Germline V lookup: CDR1 LGHDT, CDR2 YNNKEL (reference sequence). Deletions cut 1 base from V and 2 bases from J, with 11 bases between. There are 15 residues in the CDR3. The DNA of the CDR3 is TGTGCCAGCAGCCAAGGAAGGGCCGGGAACTATGGCTACACCTTC. It specifies CASSQGRAGNYGYTF.